Presented here are 5 T cell receptor beta chains from one specimen sequenced in a study of shared clonotypes between healthy human individuals. Repertoires were generated with immunoSEQ multiplex PCR, while TCRdb's copy carries only in-frame clones and drops some. The sample consists of nearly 600,000 clones, nearly 97% of them appearing once. CD45RO-negative, CCR7-positively selected cells formed the naive CD8 fraction, excluding terminally differentiated effector memory CD45RA+ cells. The material sequenced was naive CD8+ T cells sorted from blood. Receptors were obtained from a woman in her thirties in good health.

The J gene is TRBJ2-4, the V gene TRBV13; D uncertain. CDR3 length: 13 residues. Trimming pared 3 bases from V and 5 bases from J, leaving 8 bases between. From germline, CDR1 is PRHDT and CDR2 FYEKMQ (reference sequence). CDR3 in DNA: TGTGCCAGCAGCTTGGCCCCAGAAAACATTCAGTACTTC. It yields the protein CASSLAPENIQYF.

The CDR3 sequence is CASSPPSGSRTDTQYF. The DNA for the CDR3 is TGTGCCAGCAGCCCACCTAGCGGCAGTCGCACAGATACGCAGTATTTT. This sequence joins TRBV28 and TRBJ2-3; 7 bases fit TRBD2. Germline CDR1 and CDR2: MDHEN and SYDVKM. The CDR3 consists of 16 residues. The V gene end was trimmed by 6 bases and the J gene end by 1 base; junction bases not matched to a gene: 10.

The chain employs TRBV10-3 and TRBJ2-7; tentative D call: TRBD1 (6 bases). Trimming removed 3 bases at V and 3 bases at J, with 12 bases between. Germline V gives CDR1 ENHRY, CDR2 SYGVKD. The CDR3 runs 14 residues. The CDR3 DNA reads TGTGCCATCAGTGAATCCGGGACACACTACGAGCAGTACTTC. Translated: CAISESGTHYEQYF.

With respect to this clone: Other DNA sequences in this sample translate to the same CDR3. The genes are TRBV19 and TRBJ2-5; D call uncertain. TRBJ2-7 matches the DNA end more closely, so the J call is doubtful. The CDR3 is 11 residues long. Germline-derived CDR1 and CDR2 are LNHDA and SQIVND (reference sequence). CDR3: CASSGLYEQYF. DNA of the CDR3: TGTGCCAGTAGTGGGCTTTACGAGCAGTACTTC.

The chain uses TRBV7-9 and TRBJ2-1, with D possibly TRBD1 on 6 matching bases. This CDR3 has 14 residues. The germline V and J ends were trimmed by 5 bases and 9 bases, with 17 bases remaining between them. Germline V gene sequence: CDR1 SEHNR, CDR2 FQNEAQ (reference sequence). In DNA, the CDR3 is TGTGCCAGCAGCCCCGGGACAACAAGGCGTGAGCAGTTCTTC. Translating gives CASSPGTTRREQFF. The complete variable domain, with remaining parts taken from reference TRBV7-9 and TRBJ2-1, reads DTGVSQNPRHKITKRGQNVTFRCDPISEHNRLYWYRQTLGQGPEFLTYFQNEAQLEKSRLLSDRFSAERPKGSFSTLEIQRTEQGDSAMYLCASSPGTTRREQFFGPGTRLTVL.